A single sample gave rise to the 20 T cell receptor beta chains below, sequenced in a study of identical twins (dated by TCRdb to about 2016). Library preparation was by 5' RACE. This sample was sequenced with an Illumina HiSeq 2000. In TCRdb, the public reads were trimmed at Q25 with fastp and aligned with MiXCR, with productive beta chains retained. Each entry merges the rows of one CDR3 protein and shows their most common DNA and genes. This sample comprises about 1.7 million distinct CDR3 sequences, under 35% of them detected only once. Together, the top ten hold approximately 0.25% of the sample. The sequenced material came from cord blood. These receptors were taken from a newborn girl in good health.

V and J are TRBV6-1 and TRBJ1-5, with a tentative D call TRBD1 (6 bases). Germline lookup yields CDR1 MNHNS and CDR2 SASEGT. CDR3 size: 15 residues. The ends were cut back, 6 bases at V and 0 bases at J, with 12 bases in the middle. The CDR3 here is CASSAGAYSNQPQHF. The CDR3, as DNA: TGTGCCAGCAGCGCGGGGGCTTATAGCAATCAGCCCCAGCATTTT.

The chain carries TRBV6-1 and TRBJ1-6, with 9 nucleotides matching TRBD1. J was trimmed by 4 bases and V by 4 bases; bases with no gene match: 5. CDR1 is MNHNS, CDR2 SASEGT, per germline. The CDR3 is made up of 16 amino acids. CDR3 amino acids: CASSVGTGSYNSPLHF. CDR3 sequence (DNA): TGTGCCAGCAGTGTTGGGACAGGGAGTTATAATTCACCCCTCCACTTT.

V is TRBV6-1 and J is TRBJ1-2; 8 nucleotides align to TRBD1. This CDR3 contains 17 residues. Germline CDR1 reads MNHNS; CDR2 reads SASEGT. Trimming removed 10 bases from V and 3 bases from J; junction bases left unmatched: 19. For the CDR3, the DNA is TGTGCCACTCCAGGACAGGGTATCTTGAGACCGGACTATGGCTACACCTTC. Protein sequence: CATPGQGILRPDYGYTF.

This clonotype showed up many times. This sequence joins TRBV11-1 and TRBJ2-3; 7 nucleotides agree with TRBD1. Germline V lookup: CDR1 SGHAT, CDR2 FQDESV (reference sequence). The CDR3 is 15 amino acids. Losses at the gene ends were 5 bases for V and 0 bases for J; bases not matched to a gene: 5. CDR3 sequence: CASSPGTASTDTQYF. The CDR3 bases are TGTGCCAGCAGCCCCGGGACAGCTAGCACAGATACGCAGTATTTT. Full variable domain (rest looked up from reference TRBV11-1 and TRBJ2-3): EAEVAQSPRYKITEKSQAVAFWCDPISGHATLYWYRQILGQGPELLVQFQDESVVDDSQLPKDRFSAERLKGVDSTLKIQPAELGDSAMYLCASSPGTASTDTQYFGPGTRLTVL.

This clonotype showed up many times. The J gene is TRBJ2-1, the V gene TRBV6-6, with TRBD2 identical over 8 bases. CDR1 and CDR2 (germline): MNHNY, SVGAGI (reference sequence). The CDR3 extends over 16 amino acids. J was trimmed by 3 bases and V by 6 bases; bases with no gene match: 10. The CDR3 is CASSLLLAGDYNEQFF. The CDR3 region has the DNA TGTGCCAGCAGCCTGCTTCTAGCGGGTGACTACAATGAGCAGTTCTTC.

This clonotype has only one observation. The J gene is TRBJ2-7, the V gene TRBV7-2; D tentatively fits TRBD1 or TRBD2 (6 bases each). Germline-derived CDR1 and CDR2 are SGHTA and FQGNSA. This CDR3 comprises 17 residues. V lost 0 bases, J lost 0 bases, and 15 bases lay in between. CDR3 protein: CASSLAGGSRSSYEQYF. Written as DNA, the CDR3 is TGTGCCAGCAGCTTAGCAGGGGGGTCTAGGAGCTCCTACGAGCAGTACTTC.

The chain combines TRBV6-1 with TRBJ2-2; D not certain. Trimming took 2 bases from V and 4 from J, leaving 11 bases between them. Germline V lookup: CDR1 MNHNS, CDR2 SASEGT. This CDR3 region has 15 residues. The CDR3 region has the DNA TGTGCCAGCAGTGAAATGGGCATATTCACCGGGGAGCTGTTTTTT. Translating gives CASSEMGIFTGELFF.

This clonotype appeared a single time. This rearrangement joins TRBV24-1 to TRBJ1-4; unclear D gene. CDR3 length equals 13 residues. V gave up 4 bases and J gave up 8 bases, with 10 bases separating them. CDR1 is KGHDR and CDR2 is SFDVKD in the germline V gene. CDR3 in amino acids: CATSESRSEKLFF. The CDR3 DNA is TGTGCCACCAGTGAGTCCCGGAGCGAAAAACTGTTTTTT.

In regard to this clonotype: Sequence at one end of the junction differs from germline and may be a read error. The gene calls are TRBV7-9 and TRBJ2-1, with D possibly matching TRBD1 (6 bases). The CDR3 consists of 16 residues. Germline-derived CDR1 and CDR2 are SEHNR and FQNEAQ (reference sequence). The CDR3: CTSSSRGSSSYNEQFF. The CDR3 region has the DNA TGTACCAGCAGCTCCAGGGGATCGAGCTCCTACAATGAGCAGTTCTTC.

The chain carries TRBV18 and TRBJ2-1, with 8 bases that match TRBD2. After removal of 2 bases from V and 6 bases from J, the junction contained 6 bases not matched to a gene. CDR1 is KGHSH, CDR2 LQKENI, per germline. This CDR3 is built from 15 residues. CDR3 protein: CASSPVLAVGNEQFF. As DNA, the CDR3 is TGTGCCAGCTCACCAGTACTAGCGGTTGGCAATGAGCAGTTCTTC. The whole variable domain, remainder taken from reference TRBV18 and TRBJ2-1, is NAGVMQNPRHLVRRRGQEARLRCSPMKGHSHVYWYRQLPEEGLKFMVYLQKENIIDESGMPKERFSAEFPKEGPSILRIQQVVRGDSAAYFCASSPVLAVGNEQFFGPGTRLTVL.

The J gene is TRBJ1-1, the V gene TRBV20-1; possibly TRBD1 for D (5 bases). Trimming stripped 2 bases from V and 8 bases from J, with 12 bases between. The CDR3 is 12 amino acids. Germline lookup yields CDR1 DFQATT and CDR2 SNEGSKA (reference sequence). Written as DNA, the CDR3 is TGCAGTGCTAGATCGGGACCTACGGAAGCTTTCTTT. Translated: CSARSGPTEAFF.

This clonotype showed up just a few times. CDR3 sequence reads: CSARDQGGLAGGGYNEQFF. CDR3 coding DNA: TGCAGTGCTAGAGATCAGGGGGGACTAGCGGGGGGCGGCTACAATGAGCAGTTCTTC. This chain connects TRBV20-1 to TRBJ2-1; 15 bases line up with TRBD2. V dropped 0 bases and J dropped 3; count of bases not matched to a gene: 9. CDR1 and CDR2 from the germline V gene are DFQATT and SNEGSKA (reference sequence). CDR3 length equals 19 residues.

The chain carries TRBV6-2 or TRBV6-3 and TRBJ2-4, with D maybe TRBD1 (6 bases). The J call may be in error: the DNA end matches TRBJ2-7 better. Germline V gene sequence: CDR1 MNHEY, CDR2 SVGEGT. The CDR3 is 15 residues long. In nucleotides, the CDR3 is TGTGCCAGCAGTTCCGTATTGACAGGCCCCTACGAGCAGTACTTC. It specifies CASSSVLTGPYEQYF.

The chain links TRBV20-1 to TRBJ1-4; TRBD1 is a possible D gene (6 bases). V was trimmed by 1 base and J by 4 bases, leaving 10 bases between them. The CDR3 runs 14 residues. Germline values: CDR1 DFQATT, CDR2 SNEGSKA (reference sequence). The CDR3 reads CSARVWDNNEKLFF. As DNA, the CDR3 is TGCAGTGCTAGAGTTTGGGACAATAATGAAAAACTGTTTTTT.

The rearrangement joins TRBV5-1 to TRBJ1-2; the D is unclear. The germline V and J ends were trimmed by 4 bases and 8 bases, with 18 bases remaining between them. CDR3 length: 14 amino acids. The germline V gene encodes CDR1 SGHRS and CDR2 YFSETQ. The CDR3 is CASSAGDVTAGYTF. The CDR3 DNA is TGCGCCAGCAGCGCAGGAGACGTGACCGCCGGCTACACCTTC.

This clonotype was observed a few times. The V gene is TRBV20-1, the J gene TRBJ2-4; tentatively, D is TRBD2 (5 bases). The J call may be wrong; the DNA end is better matched by TRBJ2-7. The germline V gene has CDR1 DFQATT and CDR2 SNEGSKA (reference sequence). The CDR3 is made up of 14 amino acids. The CDR3 DNA reads TGCAGTGCTAGAGGGAGGCCACCCTCGTACGAGCAGTACTTC. Residues: CSARGRPPSYEQYF.

This clonotype appeared many times. The V call is TRBV10-3, the J call TRBJ2-3, with D perhaps matching TRBD1 (6 bases). V lost 2 bases and J lost 2, with 17 bases in between. CDR1 ENHRY and CDR2 SYGVKD come from the germline V gene. The CDR3 extends over 17 amino acids. In DNA form, the CDR3 reads TGTGCCATCAGTGAGCCCTCGTGGACAGACCTCACAGATACGCAGTATTTT. This sequence encodes CAISEPSWTDLTDTQYF.

The gene calls are TRBV6-5 and TRBJ1-4; TRBD1 matches 7 bases. This CDR3 is built from 16 residues. The V gene's germline CDR1 is MNHEY and CDR2 SVGAGI. The ends lost 0 bases at V and 5 bases at J; junction bases unmatched: 6. DNA for the CDR3: TGTGCCAGCAGTTACTCCTACAGGGGATTGAATGAAAAACTGTTTTTT. Its translation is CASSYSYRGLNEKLFF.

The chain is built from TRBV28 and TRBJ2-4; 9 bases align to TRBD1. The CDR3 consists of 14 residues. Germline V gene lookup returns CDR1 MDHEN and CDR2 SYDVKM. V shed 2 bases, J shed 11 bases, and the junction held 7 bases outside the gene matches. The DNA for the CDR3 is TGTGCCAGCAGTTTACTGGGACAGGGTCAGGTTCAGTACTTC. It encodes CASSLLGQGQVQYF.

This clonotype was detected a few times. J is TRBJ2-5 and V is TRBV5-4; 11 nucleotides match TRBD2. In germline, CDR1 is SGHNT, CDR2 YYREEE (reference sequence). This CDR3 comprises 16 residues. The ends lost 4 bases at V and 3 bases at J; junction bases unmatched: 8. CDR3 sequence: CASSRRGTSGEETQYF. CDR3 nucleotides: TGTGCCAGCAGCAGACGCGGGACTAGCGGAGAAGAGACCCAGTACTTC.